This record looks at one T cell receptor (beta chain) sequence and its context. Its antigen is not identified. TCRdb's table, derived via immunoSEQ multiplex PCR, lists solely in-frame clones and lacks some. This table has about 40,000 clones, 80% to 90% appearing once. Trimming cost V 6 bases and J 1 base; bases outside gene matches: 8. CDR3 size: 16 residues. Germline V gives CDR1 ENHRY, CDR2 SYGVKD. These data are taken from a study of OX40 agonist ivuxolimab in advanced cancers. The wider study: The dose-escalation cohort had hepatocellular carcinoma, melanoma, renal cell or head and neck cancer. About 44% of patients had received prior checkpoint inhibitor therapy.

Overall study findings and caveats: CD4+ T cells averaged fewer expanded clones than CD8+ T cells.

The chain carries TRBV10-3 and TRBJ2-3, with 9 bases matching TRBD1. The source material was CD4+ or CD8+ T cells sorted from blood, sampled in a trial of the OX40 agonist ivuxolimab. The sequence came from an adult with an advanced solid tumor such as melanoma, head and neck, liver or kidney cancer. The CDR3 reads CAISDTGGAGTDTQYF. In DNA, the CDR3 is TGTGCCATCAGCGACACAGGGGGCGCCGGCACAGATACGCAGTATTTT.